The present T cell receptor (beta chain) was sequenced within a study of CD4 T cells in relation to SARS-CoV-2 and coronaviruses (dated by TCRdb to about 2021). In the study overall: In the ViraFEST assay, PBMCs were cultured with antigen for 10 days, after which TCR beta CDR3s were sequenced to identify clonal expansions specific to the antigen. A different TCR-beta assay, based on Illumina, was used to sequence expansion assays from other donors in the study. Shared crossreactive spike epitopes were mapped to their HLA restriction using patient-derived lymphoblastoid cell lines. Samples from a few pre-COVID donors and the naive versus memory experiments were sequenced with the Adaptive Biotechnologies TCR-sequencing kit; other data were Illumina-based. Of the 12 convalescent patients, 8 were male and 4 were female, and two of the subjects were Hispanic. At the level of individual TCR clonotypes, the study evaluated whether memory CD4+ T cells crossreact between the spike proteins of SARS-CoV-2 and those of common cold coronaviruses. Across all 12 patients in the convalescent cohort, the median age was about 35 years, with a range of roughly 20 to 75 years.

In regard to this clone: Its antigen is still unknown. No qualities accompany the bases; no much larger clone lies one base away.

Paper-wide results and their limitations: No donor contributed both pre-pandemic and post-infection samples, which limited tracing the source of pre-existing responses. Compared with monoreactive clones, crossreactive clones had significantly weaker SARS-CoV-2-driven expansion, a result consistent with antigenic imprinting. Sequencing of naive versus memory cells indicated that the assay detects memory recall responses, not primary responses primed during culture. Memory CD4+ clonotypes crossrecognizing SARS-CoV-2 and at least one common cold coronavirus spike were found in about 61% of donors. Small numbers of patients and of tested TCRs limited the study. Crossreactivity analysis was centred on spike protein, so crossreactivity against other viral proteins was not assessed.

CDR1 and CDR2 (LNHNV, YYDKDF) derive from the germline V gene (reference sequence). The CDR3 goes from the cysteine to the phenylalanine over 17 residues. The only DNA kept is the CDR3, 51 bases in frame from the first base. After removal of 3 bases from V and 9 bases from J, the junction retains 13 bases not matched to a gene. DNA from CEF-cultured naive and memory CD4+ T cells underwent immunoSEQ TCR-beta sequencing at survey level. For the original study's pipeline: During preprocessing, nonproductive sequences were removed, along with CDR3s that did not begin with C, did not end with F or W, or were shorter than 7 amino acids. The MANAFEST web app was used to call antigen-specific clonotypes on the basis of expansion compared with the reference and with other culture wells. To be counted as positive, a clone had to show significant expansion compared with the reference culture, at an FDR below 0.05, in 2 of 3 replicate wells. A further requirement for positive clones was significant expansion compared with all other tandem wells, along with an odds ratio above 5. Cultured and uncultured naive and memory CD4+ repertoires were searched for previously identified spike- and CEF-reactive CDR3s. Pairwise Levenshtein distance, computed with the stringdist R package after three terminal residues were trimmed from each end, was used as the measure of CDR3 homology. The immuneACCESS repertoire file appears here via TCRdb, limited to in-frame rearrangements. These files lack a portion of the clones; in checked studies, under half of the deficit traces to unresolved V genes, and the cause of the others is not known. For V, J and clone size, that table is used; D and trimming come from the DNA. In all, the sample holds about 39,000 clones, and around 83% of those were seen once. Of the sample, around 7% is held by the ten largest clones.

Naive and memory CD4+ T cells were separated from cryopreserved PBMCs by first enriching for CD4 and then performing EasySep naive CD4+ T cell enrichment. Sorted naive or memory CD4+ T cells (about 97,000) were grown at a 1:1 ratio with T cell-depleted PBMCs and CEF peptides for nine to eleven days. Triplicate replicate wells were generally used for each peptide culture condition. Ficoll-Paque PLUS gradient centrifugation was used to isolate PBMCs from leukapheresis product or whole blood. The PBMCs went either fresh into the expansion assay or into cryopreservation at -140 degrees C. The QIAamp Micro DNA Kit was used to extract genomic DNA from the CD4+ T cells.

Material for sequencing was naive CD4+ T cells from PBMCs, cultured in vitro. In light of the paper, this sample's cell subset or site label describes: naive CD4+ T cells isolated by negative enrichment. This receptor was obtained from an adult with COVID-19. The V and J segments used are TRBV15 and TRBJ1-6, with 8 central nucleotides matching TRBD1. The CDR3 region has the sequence CATSRARQGISGSPLHF. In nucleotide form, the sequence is TGTGCCACCAGCAGGGCACGACAGGGGATCTCTGGTTCACCCCTCCACTTT.